The 21 T cell receptor beta chains below all came from one sample that was sequenced in a study of blood T cell repertoires in COVID-19. TCRdb keeps only in-frame clones here, not all; method: immunoSEQ multiplex PCR. The table includes tens of thousands of clones, about 89% detected once. The sample consisted of peripheral blood. All receptors derive from a man in his 70s with active or convalescent COVID-19.

In its sample, this clone was seen once. Here the CDR3 reads CASSITGSQETQYF. Here the CDR3 DNA reads TGTGCCAGCAGCATCACAGGGTCCCAAGAGACCCAGTACTTC. The V call is TRBV7-9, the J call TRBJ2-5; possible D gene TRBD1, 6 bases. The CDR3 has 14 amino acids. CDR1 is SEHNR and CDR2 is FQNEAQ in the germline V gene (reference sequence). Trimming stripped 5 bases from V and 1 base from J, with 11 bases between.

This clone appeared once. The gene calls are TRBV7-8 and TRBJ1-1; tentatively, D is TRBD1 (6 bases). This CDR3 is built from 16 residues. Germline V gene lookup returns CDR1 SGHVS and CDR2 FQNEAQ. Trimming removed 5 bases at V and 1 base at J, with 17 bases between. CDR3: CASSNGATGENTEAFF. The CDR3 DNA is TGTGCCAGCAGCAATGGAGCGACAGGAGAGAACACTGAAGCTTTCTTT.

This chain uses TRBV28 with TRBJ1-1; TRBD1 aligns across 8 bases. The J segment lost 1 base and the V segment lost 4 bases, leaving 5 bases of the junction unmatched. The germline gives CDR1 MDHEN, CDR2 SYDVKM. The CDR3 is 15 amino acids. The CDR3, as DNA: TGTGCCAGCAGTTCTCCCGGACAGGGGAACACTGAAGCTTTCTTT. It specifies CASSSPGQGNTEAFF.

This chain connects TRBV28 to TRBJ1-1; D is unresolved. Germline V gene sequence: CDR1 MDHEN, CDR2 SYDVKM. The V end was cut by 3 bases, the J end by 0 bases, with 5 bases between. CDR3 size: 13 residues. CDR3 bases: TGTGCCAGCAGTTTTGCGGTGAACACTGAAGCTTTCTTT. Protein: CASSFAVNTEAFF. Supplemented by reference TRBV28 and TRBJ1-1, the full variable domain reads DVKVTQSSRYLVKRTGEKVFLECVQDMDHENMFWYRQDPGLGLRLIYFSYDVKMKEKGDIPEGYSVSREKKERFSLILESASTNQTSMYLCASSFAVNTEAFFGQGTRLTVV.

The V and J genes are TRBV19 and TRBJ2-1; D is perhaps TRBD2 (5 bases). This CDR3 contains 15 residues. Trimming removed 3 bases at V and 0 bases at J, with 9 bases between. The germline CDR1 and CDR2 sequences are LNHDA and SQIVND (reference sequence). The CDR3 region has the DNA TGTGCCAGTAGTATGTCGGGGAGCTCCTACAATGAGCAGTTCTTC. As protein: CASSMSGSSYNEQFF.

The chain uses TRBV9 and TRBJ2-1, with TRBD2 matching 7 bases. This CDR3 has 15 amino acids. J gave up 7 bases and V 0 bases, and 7 bases lay outside the gene matches. Germline CDR1 and CDR2: SGDLS and YYNGEE. The CDR3 nucleotides read TGTGCCAGCAGCGTAGGCGGGGGTTCGCAGAATGAGCAGTTCTTC. Translating gives CASSVGGGSQNEQFF.

This clone was counted only a few times. The V call is TRBV7-2, the J call TRBJ2-7; 7 bases line up with TRBD1. J lost 7 bases, V lost 3 bases, and 9 bases had no gene match. Germline lookup yields CDR1 SGHTA and CDR2 FQGNSA. This CDR3 has 14 amino acids. The CDR3 DNA is TGTGCCAGCAGCTTGGGACAGACCTCCTTGGAGCAGTACTTC. Translation: CASSLGQTSLEQYF.

This clone was detected only a few times. The gene calls are TRBV28 and TRBJ1-1; TRBD1 aligns across 10 bases. With V trimmed by 7 bases and J by 11 bases, 13 bases remained unmatched. The germline V gene encodes CDR1 MDHEN and CDR2 SYDVKM. The CDR3 covers 14 residues. The CDR3 sequence: CASIQSPGTGDAFF. The CDR3 nucleotides are TGTGCCAGCATCCAATCGCCCGGGACAGGGGACGCTTTCTTT.

This chain links TRBV6-6 with TRBJ1-5; 10 bases are a match to TRBD1. J lost 9 bases, V lost 6 bases, and 8 bases had no gene match. Germline V lookup: CDR1 MNHNY, CDR2 SVGAGI (reference sequence). CDR3 length equals 14 residues. Here the CDR3 reads CASSGTGARAPQHF. The CDR3 bases are TGTGCCAGCAGCGGGACAGGGGCCCGAGCGCCCCAGCATTTT.

The V and J genes are TRBV27 and TRBJ1-5, with D perhaps matching TRBD1 (6 bases). The CDR3 runs to 14 residues. Germline V gives CDR1 MNHEY, CDR2 SMNVEV (reference sequence). Trimming took off 4 bases at V and 4 bases at J, with 11 bases between the two ends. CDR3 amino acids: CASSSYQGNQPQHF. The CDR3 coding sequence is TGTGCCAGCAGTTCCTATCAGGGGAATCAGCCCCAGCATTTT.

The chain uses TRBV6-2 or TRBV6-3 and TRBJ2-2; D unclear. The CDR3 loop spans 15 amino acids. CDR1 MNHEY and CDR2 SVGEGT come from the germline V gene. Deletions cut 1 base from V and 2 bases from J, with 8 bases between. The CDR3 here is CASSYWAPNTGELFF. The CDR3 nucleotides read TGTGCCAGCAGTTACTGGGCACCCAACACCGGGGAGCTGTTTTTT.

DNA of the CDR3: TGTGCCTGGAGTGTATCCCAGGGTCCTCAGCCCCAGCATTTT. Encoded protein: CAWSVSQGPQPQHF. This chain uses TRBV30 with TRBJ1-5; tentative D call: TRBD1 (5 bases). CDR3 length equals 14 residues. The V gene's germline CDR1 is GTSNPN and CDR2 SVGIG (reference sequence). Trimming left V 0 bases short and J 6 bases short, with 12 bases between.

The gene calls are TRBV27 and TRBJ1-2; a weak D match, TRBD1 (5 bases). V lost 3 bases and J 4 bases, leaving 24 bases between the germline ends. Germline V lookup: CDR1 MNHEY, CDR2 SMNVEV (reference sequence). This CDR3 comprises 18 residues. The CDR3 DNA follows: TGTGCCAGCAGTTTCGTAGGAGTGGGGCAGCCCGGCGGCTATGGCTACACCTTC. Protein product: CASSFVGVGQPGGYGYTF.

V gene TRBV6-2 or TRBV6-3 combines with J gene TRBJ1-1, with a tentative D call TRBD1 (6 bases). Looked up from germline, CDR1 is MNHEY and CDR2 is SVGEGT. Trimming pared 4 bases from V and 1 base from J, leaving 7 bases between. The CDR3 totals 13 residues. DNA for the CDR3: TGTGCCAGCAGTTGGACAGCGAACACTGAAGCTTTCTTT. Amino acid sequence: CASSWTANTEAFF.

The chain uses TRBV5-4 and TRBJ1-2; no clear D gene. This CDR3 is built from 17 residues. V was pared by 1 base and J by 4 bases, with 20 bases between. The germline gives CDR1 SGHNT, CDR2 YYREEE (reference sequence). CDR3 loop: CASSLLNSRGRSYGYTF. The CDR3 coding sequence is TGTGCCAGCAGCTTGCTTAATTCCCGCGGGAGATCCTATGGCTACACCTTC.

This chain links TRBV6-5 with TRBJ1-5, with D unclear. Trimming cost V 2 bases and J 4 bases, with 12 bases left between them. The CDR3 has 15 amino acids. Germline V gene lookup returns CDR1 MNHEY and CDR2 SVGAGI. The CDR3 is CASSYSGVANQPQHF. DNA for the CDR3: TGTGCCAGCAGTTACAGCGGGGTGGCAAATCAGCCCCAGCATTTT.

The chain joins TRBV5-4 to TRBJ1-2; D possibly corresponds to TRBD1 (6 bases). The germline CDR1 and CDR2 sequences are SGHNT and YYREEE (reference sequence). Trimming left V 0 bases short and J 8 bases short, with 14 bases between. This CDR3 comprises 14 residues. CDR3 coding DNA: TGTGCCAGCAGCTTGGCCAGGGGAGAGGCGGGCTACACCTTC. Protein product: CASSLARGEAGYTF.

This clone has just a few counts. This chain links TRBV19 with TRBJ1-2; possible D gene TRBD1, 6 bases. Per the germline V gene, CDR1 is LNHDA and CDR2 is SQIVND (reference sequence). Trimming cost V 9 bases and J 8 bases, with 19 bases left between them. CDR3 length: 13 amino acids. Here the CDR3 reads CASLNRALGGYTF. Here the CDR3 DNA reads TGTGCCAGCCTTAACAGGGCTCTCGGCGGCTACACCTTC. Full variable domain (missing parts from reference TRBV19 and TRBJ1-2): DGGITQSPKYLFRKEGQNVTLSCEQNLNHDAMYWYRQDPGQGLRLIYYSQIVNDFQKGDIAEGYSVSREKKESFPLTVTSAQKNPTAFYLCASLNRALGGYTFGSGTRLTVV.

This rearrangement joins TRBV5-6 to TRBJ2-3; 10 bases agree with TRBD2. Trimming cost V 4 bases and J 1 base; bases outside gene matches: 6. The germline V gene has CDR1 SGHDT and CDR2 YYEEEE. The CDR3 covers 16 residues. This CDR3 is CASSLIGTSGTDTQYF. In nucleotides, the CDR3 is TGTGCCAGCAGCCTTATCGGGACTAGCGGCACAGATACGCAGTATTTT.

This clone was seen once. The gene calls are TRBV18 and TRBJ2-3, with D possibly TRBD1 on 8 matching bases. The V and J ends lost 1 base and 2 bases respectively, with 13 bases between them. The CDR3 consists of 16 residues. Germline V gene lookup returns CDR1 KGHSH and CDR2 LQKENI. The CDR3 DNA is TGTGCCAGCTCACCACGACAGGGGAGGGTCACAGATACGCAGTATTTT. It yields the protein CASSPRQGRVTDTQYF.

The gene calls are TRBV24-1 and TRBJ1-5; TRBD1 is a possible D gene (5 bases). Germline assignment: CDR1 KGHDR and CDR2 SFDVKD. Trimming cost V 9 bases and J 10 bases, with 21 bases left between them. The CDR3 is made up of 14 amino acids. CDR3 nucleotides: TGTGCCACCGGGGCCCGGGGGTCTGGATTCCCCCAGCATTTT. This translates into CATGARGSGFPQHF.